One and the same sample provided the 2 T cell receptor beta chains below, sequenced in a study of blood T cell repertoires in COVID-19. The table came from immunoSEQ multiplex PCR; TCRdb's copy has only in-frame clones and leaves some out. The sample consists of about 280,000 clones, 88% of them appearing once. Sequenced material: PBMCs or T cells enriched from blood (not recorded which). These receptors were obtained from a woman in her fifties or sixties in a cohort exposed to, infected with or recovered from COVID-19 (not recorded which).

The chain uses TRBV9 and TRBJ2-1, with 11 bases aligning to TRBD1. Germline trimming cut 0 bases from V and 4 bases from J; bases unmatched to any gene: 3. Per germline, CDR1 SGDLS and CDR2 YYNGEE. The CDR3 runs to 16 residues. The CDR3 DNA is TGTGCCAGCAGCGTAGTTGGGACAGGGGGGTACAATGAGCAGTTCTTC. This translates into CASSVVGTGGYNEQFF.

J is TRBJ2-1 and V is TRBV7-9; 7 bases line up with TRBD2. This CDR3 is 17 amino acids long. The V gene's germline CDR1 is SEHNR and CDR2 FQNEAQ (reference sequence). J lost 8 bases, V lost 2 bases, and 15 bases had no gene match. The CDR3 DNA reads TGTGCCAGCAGCTTATTCCGGAGACTAGCACACGTCGATGAGCAGTTCTTC. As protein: CASSLFRRLAHVDEQFF.